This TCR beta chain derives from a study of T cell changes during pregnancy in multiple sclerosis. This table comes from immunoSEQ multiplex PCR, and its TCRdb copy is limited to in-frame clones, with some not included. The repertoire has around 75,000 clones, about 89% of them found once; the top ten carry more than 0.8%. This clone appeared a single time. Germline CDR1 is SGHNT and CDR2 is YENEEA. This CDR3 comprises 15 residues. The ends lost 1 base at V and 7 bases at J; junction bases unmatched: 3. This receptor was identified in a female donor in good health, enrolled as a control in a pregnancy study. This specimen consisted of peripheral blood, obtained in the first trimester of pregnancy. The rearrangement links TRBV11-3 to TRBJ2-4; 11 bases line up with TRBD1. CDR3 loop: CASSLGGQGANIQYF. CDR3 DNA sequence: TGTGCCAGCAGCTTAGGTGGACAGGGGGCCAACATTCAGTACTTC.